A single T cell receptor (beta chain) is shown here with its context. Its antigen is as yet unknown. Trimming left V 4 bases short and J 0 bases short, with 10 bases between. The germline CDR1 and CDR2 sequences are SNHLY and FYNNEI. The CDR3 has 15 amino acids. Method: immunoSEQ multiplex PCR; TCRdb's copy keeps in-frame clones and lacks some. Here the sample spans about 180,000 clones, 94% being singletons. This entry belongs to a study of T cell responses to AZD1222 COVID-19 vaccine. Study outcomes and limitations: Recipients of AZD1222 seropositive at baseline numbered only 6 or 7. Vaccine-associated CD4 TCRs spanned spike, dominant at 160-218 and 743-854. Clonal diversity was possibly underestimated, and the donors were mostly white British, with more females. Regions left unmutated in variants are reportedly the target of nearly half of spike-specific TCRs.

V is TRBV2 and J is TRBJ1-5; TRBD1 is a possible D gene (5 bases). This material consisted of peripheral blood, taken 28 days after the second AZD1222 dose. The clonotype originates from an adult who received the AZD1222 COVID-19 vaccine. CDR3 DNA: TGTGCCAGCAGTGCCCGCAGGGATAGCAATCAGCCCCAGCATTTT. As protein: CASSARRDSNQPQHF.